This T cell receptor beta chain came from a study of siplizumab effects on memory and regulatory T cells. In the case of this clone: Its target is unknown.

Produced via immunoSEQ multiplex PCR; TCRdb's table is partial and in-frame only. In the table there are just over 40,000 clones, roughly 90% of which are singletons. The CDR3 length is 13 residues. The V end was cut by 0 bases, the J end by 4 bases, with 6 bases between. Germline loops: CDR1 SGHRS, CDR2 YFSETQ. Study observations and caveats: Memory cells seemed less diverse than naive T cells, which seemed major alloresponse contributors.

The sequencing input was naive CD4+ T cells sorted from blood. The rearrangement links TRBV5-1 to TRBJ2-3, with no clear D. The TCR was taken from a human donor in good health. This chain's CDR3 is CASSLDSPDTQYF. CDR3 nucleotides: TGCGCCAGCAGCTTGGATTCCCCAGATACGCAGTATTTT.